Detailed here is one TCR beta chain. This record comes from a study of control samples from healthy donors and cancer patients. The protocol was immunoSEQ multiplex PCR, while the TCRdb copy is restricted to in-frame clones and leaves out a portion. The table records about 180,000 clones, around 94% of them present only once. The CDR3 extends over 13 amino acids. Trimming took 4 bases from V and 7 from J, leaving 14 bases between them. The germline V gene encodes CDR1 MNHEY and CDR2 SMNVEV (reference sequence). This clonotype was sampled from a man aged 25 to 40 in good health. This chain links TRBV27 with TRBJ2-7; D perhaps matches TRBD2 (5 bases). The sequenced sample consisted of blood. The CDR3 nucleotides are TGTGCCAGCAGTTCCCTCGAGCGGCAGGAGCAGTACTTC. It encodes CASSSLERQEQYF.